This T cell receptor (beta chain) was identified during a study of T cell responses to AZD1222 COVID-19 vaccine. Study summary: Analyses pooled second doses at about 4 or about 12 weeks. Study-wide points: It was only a handful of AZD1222 recipients who were seropositive at baseline. Females outnumbered males among donors, who were mostly white British; clonal diversity was possibly underestimated. Close to half of spike-specific TCRs reportedly recognize unmutated variant regions.

Points on this clone: Its antigen is not known.

Trimming removed 3 bases from V and 4 bases from J, with 6 bases in between. The CDR3 has 12 residues. Libraries were prepared by immunoSEQ multiplex PCR; TCRdb keeps only in-frame clonotypes and omits some of them. The table includes over 85,000 clones, about four fifths detected once. This TCR derives from an adult in good health. V usage is TRBV12-3 or TRBV12-4 and J usage is TRBJ1-2; D unresolved. The sequencing used peripheral blood, collected on day 0 of AZD1222 vaccination. The CDR3 DNA reads as TGTGCCAGCAGTTTTGACGGCTATGGCTACACCTTC. It is translated as CASSFDGYGYTF.